Included here is one T cell receptor (beta chain) sequence, with context. Its antigen is as yet unknown. Only in-frame clones appear in the TCRdb table, and some are missing; sequencing was by immunoSEQ multiplex PCR. Of under 2.5 million clones in the sample, 85% to 95% were seen once. These data come from a study of shared clonotypes between healthy human individuals. Study-level points and caveats: The authors expected sequencing depth to affect clonotype sharing among donors.

The CDR3 totals 15 residues. Trimming took 5 bases from V and 2 from J, leaving 12 bases between them. Germline V CDR1 and CDR2: SGHTA, FQGTGA. The sequencing sample was made of naive CD4+ T cells from PBMCs. Subset in this sample: CD45RA+ positively selected. The origin of this receptor is a man between 18 and 29 years old in good health. Some clones in this sample may be carry-over from other donors' samples. This sequence joins TRBV7-3 and TRBJ2-2; possibly TRBD1 for D (5 bases). As DNA, the CDR3 is TGTGCCAGCAGCCCCTCAGGGTTCAACACCGGGGAGCTGTTTTTT. The encoded protein is CASSPSGFNTGELFF. The full variable domain, in which reference TRBV7-3 and TRBJ2-2 provide the parts outside the CDR3, is GAGVSQTPSNKVTEKGKYVELRCDPISGHTALYWYRQSLGQGPEFLIYFQGTGAADDSGLPNDRFFAVRPEGSVSTLKIQRTERGDSAVYLCASSPSGFNTGELFFGEGSRLTVL.